This TCR beta chain stems from a study of T cells expressing NK-cell markers. TCRdb reprocessed the 5' RACE reads and reports one entry per CDR3 protein, with no DNA. The data show 350,000 to 500,000 distinct CDR3 sequences, and the top ten clones hold under 7.5%. CDR1 MRHNA and CDR2 SNTAGT come from the germline V gene. This CDR3 is built from 14 residues. This TCR was recovered from a woman aged 18 to 75 in good health. The sequenced material came from blood T cells: a sorted CD56 or NKG2C T cell subset, CD4+ or CD8+ T cells, or bulk PBMC T cells (not recorded which). The chain recombines TRBV6-4 with TRBJ2-1; TCRdb lists TRBD2, though no DNA is available to test this call. The CDR3 sequence is CASSERGGGGEQFF.